The T cell receptor (beta chain) described here comes from a study of blood T cell repertoires in COVID-19. Study summary: The United States, Italy and Spain provided the acute and convalescent COVID-19 samples. T cells, B-cell-depleted T cells, or PBMCs provided the cDNA or gDNA that served as material.

The germline gives CDR1 SGHRS, CDR2 YFSETQ. This CDR3 is built from 14 residues. V was clipped by 2 bases and J by 7 bases, with 10 bases between them. As handled by the study authors: Nucleated cell number was recorded as an estimate derived from reference gene primer amplification. TCRdb keeps only in-frame clones here, not all; method: immunoSEQ multiplex PCR. That table gives V, J and clone size, and the DNA gave D and trimming. The sample includes roughly 89,000 clones, 80% of them seen just once. This clone was recorded only once. Sequences were obtained from peripheral blood. The sequence was obtained from a woman in her 70s with acute or convalescent COVID-19. V is TRBV5-1 and J is TRBJ1-6; TRBD1 might be the D (5 bases). Written as DNA, the CDR3 is TGCGCCAGCAGCTTTGGGGCAGGGAATTCACCCCTCCACTTT. Translated, it gives CASSFGAGNSPLHF.